These 10 T cell receptor beta chains share one sample of origin, sequenced in a study of blood T cells in healthy people across ages. Through a sample-barcoded 5' primer and a J-beta primer mix, a second PCR was run for roughly 6 to 11 cycles. TCRdb used MiXCR to reprocess the 5' RACE reads, holding one entry per CDR3 protein. Altogether about 780,000 distinct CDR3 sequences are present, roughly 26% being singletons, with the ten largest covering around 2.9%. This sample also belongs to another study, concerning T cells of mothers and their children.

Sequenced sample: blood. The receptors were gathered from a boy aged 10-17 years in good health.

The sample holds one count of this clonotype. The V call is TRBV30, the J call TRBJ2-5, with D perhaps being TRBD1 or TRBD2 (5 bases each). CDR3 length: 12 residues. The ends were cut back, 3 bases at V and 7 bases at J, with 12 bases in the middle. CDR1 and CDR2 from the germline V gene are GTSNPN and SVGIG (reference sequence). The CDR3 sequence: CAWRRGGGTQYF. CDR3 in DNA: TGTGCCTGGAGACGCGGTGGGGGGACCCAGTACTTC.

This clonotype was observed many times. The rearrangement links TRBV5-6 to TRBJ1-6; the D gene is possibly TRBD1 (5 bases). Trimming left V 4 bases short and J 9 bases short, with 23 bases between. The germline gives CDR1 SGHDT, CDR2 YYEEEE. The CDR3 is 17 residues long. CDR3 sequence reads: CASSAGGGTGRSSPLHF. For the CDR3, the DNA is TGTGCCAGCAGCGCCGGCGGCGGTACAGGCAGAAGTTCACCCCTCCACTTT.

This clonotype occurred a few times. The chain uses TRBV12-3 or TRBV12-4 and TRBJ1-2; D unresolved. The CDR3 runs 13 residues. V dropped 7 bases and J dropped 7 bases, with 16 bases sitting between them. The CDR3 sequence is CASTKTRGVGYTF. The CDR3 coding sequence is TGTGCCAGCACCAAGACACGCGGGGTTGGCTACACCTTC.

V is TRBV24-1 and J is TRBJ1-2; D remains unclear. Germline V gene lookup returns CDR1 KGHDR and CDR2 SFDVKD. V lost 4 bases and J lost 2, with 10 bases in between. CDR3 length: 14 residues. The chain's CDR3 is CATSDAVDNYGYTF. The CDR3 nucleotides read TGTGCCACCAGTGACGCCGTCGACAACTATGGCTACACCTTC.

This clonotype was seen a few times. The chain recombines TRBV12-5 with TRBJ2-5; the D gene is possibly TRBD1 (6 bases). TRBJ2-7 explains the end of the DNA better; the J call may be wrong. There are 14 residues in the CDR3. CDR1 and CDR2 from the germline V gene are LGHNT and FRNRAP. CDR3 protein: CASGQGIGSYEQYF. The CDR3 coding sequence is TGTGCTAGTGGCCAGGGGATAGGGTCCTACGAGCAGTACTTC.

This clonotype showed up just a few times. The gene calls are TRBV12-3 or TRBV12-4 and TRBJ1-4; no clear D gene. Trimming took 7 bases from V and 14 from J, leaving 26 bases between them. The CDR3 has 15 residues. CDR3 DNA sequence: TGTGCCAGCACCTCCGAAGGACCCCCAGCCAATAGGCTGTTTTTT. Its translation is CASTSEGPPANRLFF.

This clonotype came up once. This chain links TRBV29-1 with TRBJ2-1; D ambiguous. The ends were cut back, 5 bases at V and 4 bases at J, with 12 bases in the middle. This CDR3 has 13 amino acids. Germline CDR1 reads SQVTM; CDR2 reads ANQGSEA. The CDR3 reads CSVRDGSYNEQFF. CDR3 coding DNA: TGCAGCGTTAGGGATGGCAGTTACAATGAGCAGTTCTTC.

CDR3 sequence: CASSLKPVLTETQYF. The CDR3 DNA follows: TGTGCCAGCAGCTTAAAGCCCGTCCTGACAGAGACCCAGTACTTC. This chain links TRBV7-7 with TRBJ2-5; the D is unclear. The CDR3 covers 15 residues. Trimming stripped 2 bases from V and 4 bases from J, with 14 bases between. Germline values: CDR1 SSHAT, CDR2 FNYEAQ (reference sequence).

The rearrangement uses TRBV3-1 and TRBJ2-5; D remains ambiguous. This CDR3 is built from 14 residues. CDR1 and CDR2 (germline): LGHDT, YNNKEL (reference sequence). V lost 4 bases, J lost 2 bases, and 11 bases lay in between. The CDR3 sequence is CASSPSMVQETQYF. Written as DNA, the CDR3 is TGTGCCAGCAGCCCCAGCATGGTTCAAGAGACCCAGTACTTC.

This clonotype was counted only a few times. This chain connects TRBV2 to TRBJ1-2; D is unclear. V lost 0 bases and J lost 4, with 6 bases in between. The CDR3 sequence is 13 residues long. Germline assignment: CDR1 SNHLY and CDR2 FYNNEI. The CDR3 coding sequence is TGTGCCAGCAGTGAAGCGCCAGTCTATGGCTACACCTTC. Translated: CASSEAPVYGYTF.